The 24 T cell receptor beta chains presented below share a single source sample, sequenced in a study of CD8+ T cells in alopecia areata. Treatment: oral pan-JAK inhibitor, 5-10 mg twice daily. The sequencing template was cDNA reverse transcribed from extracted RNA. Using immunoSEQ multiplex PCR, the repertoire was profiled, and TCRdb retains in-frame clones only, with some absent. The table lists 210,000 or so clones, roughly three fifths of them singletons. Sample: CD4+ T cells sorted from blood, taken around week 44, from a patient treated with tofacitinib. Receptors were obtained from a human donor with alopecia areata.

V is TRBV4-3 and J is TRBJ2-7; 12 nucleotides agree with TRBD2. In germline, CDR1 is LGHNA, CDR2 YSLEER. After removal of 2 bases from V and 3 bases from J, the junction contained 5 bases not matched to a gene. This CDR3 is 16 amino acids long. The CDR3 DNA reads TGCGCCAGCAGCCAAACTAGCGGGGGGATACACTACGAGCAGTACTTC. Amino acids: CASSQTSGGIHYEQYF.

V gene TRBV29-1 combines with J gene TRBJ1-1; D uncertain. V shed 0 bases and J shed 7 bases, with 6 bases lying between them. Germline values: CDR1 SQVTM, CDR2 ANQGSEA. The CDR3 runs 11 residues. The CDR3 here is CSVEDVGEAFF. The CDR3 DNA sequence: TGCAGCGTTGAAGATGTGGGTGAAGCTTTCTTT.

CDR3 sequence (DNA): TGTGCCAGCAGCAAACCTGGGACATCAGAGACCCAGTACTTC. Its translation: CASSKPGTSETQYF. The chain links TRBV7-2 to TRBJ2-5, with D perhaps matching TRBD1 (6 bases). Germline V gene sequence: CDR1 SGHTA, CDR2 FQGNSA. V lost 5 bases, J lost 4 bases, and 14 bases lay in between. The length of the CDR3 is 14 residues.

The chain carries TRBV4-3 and TRBJ2-5; 8 positions match TRBD1. The CDR3 runs to 15 residues. Germline trimming cut 4 bases from V and 0 bases from J; bases unmatched to any gene: 4. Looked up from germline, CDR1 is LGHNA and CDR2 is YSLEER. The CDR3 reads CASSPTGDNQETQYF. The CDR3 nucleotides read TGCGCCAGCAGCCCGACAGGGGATAACCAAGAGACCCAGTACTTC.

The chain is built from TRBV4-3 and TRBJ1-5; D perhaps matches TRBD1 (5 bases). Trimming took off 0 bases at V and 7 bases at J, with 16 bases between the two ends. Germline V gene sequence: CDR1 LGHNA, CDR2 YSLEER. There are 16 residues in the CDR3. This CDR3 reads CASSQEAREGGQPQHF. Written as DNA, the CDR3 is TGCGCCAGCAGCCAAGAGGCCAGGGAAGGTGGCCAGCCCCAGCATTTT.

This clone showed up just a few times. The chain is built from TRBV7-6 and TRBJ2-2, with 10 bases matching TRBD1. This CDR3 has 16 amino acids. In germline, CDR1 is SGHVS, CDR2 FNYEAQ. V trimming: 5 bases; J trimming: 6 bases; junction bases outside the gene matches: 9. The CDR3 region is CASSLRQGARAGELFF. The CDR3 DNA sequence: TGTGCCAGCAGCCTCCGACAGGGGGCTAGGGCCGGGGAGCTGTTTTTT.

This clone was recorded once. The chain combines TRBV29-1 with TRBJ1-1; D gene unclear. CDR1 SQVTM and CDR2 ANQGSEA come from the germline V gene. The CDR3 totals 15 residues. Between the trimmed V and J ends, which lost 3 bases and 3 bases, there was a span of 17 bases. CDR3 region: CSVERRQTLHTEAFF. In DNA, the CDR3 is TGCAGCGTTGAGCGGCGTCAGACCCTTCACACTGAAGCTTTCTTT.

The V gene is TRBV30, the J gene TRBJ1-1; possible D gene TRBD1, 5 bases. CDR3 length: 13 amino acids. From germline, CDR1 is GTSNPN and CDR2 SVGIG (reference sequence). V lost 2 bases and J lost 0, with 7 bases in between. The CDR3 region is CAWSRDLNTEAFF. Written as DNA, the CDR3 is TGTGCCTGGAGTAGGGACCTGAACACTGAAGCTTTCTTT.

The rearrangement links TRBV29-1 to TRBJ2-2, with D maybe TRBD2 (7 bases). Germline values: CDR1 SQVTM, CDR2 ANQGSEA. The V and J ends lost 3 bases and 4 bases respectively, with 18 bases between them. The CDR3 runs to 16 residues. The chain's CDR3 is CSVEFSGGRGTGELFF. The CDR3 DNA follows: TGCAGCGTTGAGTTCTCCGGGGGGCGCGGCACCGGGGAGCTGTTTTTT.

The chain has TRBV6-5 and TRBJ2-7; D is perhaps TRBD1 or TRBD2 (6 bases each). Germline V gene lookup returns CDR1 MNHEY and CDR2 SVGAGI. The germline V and J ends were trimmed by 7 bases and 6 bases, with 22 bases remaining between them. The CDR3 contains 15 residues. The CDR3 coding sequence is TGTGCCAGCACAATAGGGGGGCCAGGGACCGGCGAGCAGTACTTC. Its protein is CASTIGGPGTGEQYF.

The rearrangement links TRBV7-8 to TRBJ2-7; D remains ambiguous. Looked up from germline, CDR1 is SGHVS and CDR2 is FQNEAQ. V was shortened by 0 bases and J by 6 bases, with 9 bases between the two germline ends. The CDR3 covers 13 residues. CDR3 bases: TGTGCCAGCAGCTTAGCTGAGGTCTCCGAGCAGTACTTC. This gives the protein CASSLAEVSEQYF.

V gene TRBV2 combines with J gene TRBJ1-6, with D maybe TRBD1 (6 bases). This CDR3 region has 12 residues. Germline lookup yields CDR1 SNHLY and CDR2 FYNNEI. V was trimmed by 8 bases and J by 10 bases, leaving 12 bases between them. CDR3 amino acids: CASWEGGSPLHF. The DNA of the CDR3 is TGTGCCAGCTGGGAAGGGGGATCACCCCTCCACTTT.

The chain joins TRBV7-2 to TRBJ2-3; 13 bases match TRBD2. The germline V gene has CDR1 SGHTA and CDR2 FQGNSA. The V and J ends lost 8 bases and 9 bases, in that order; junction bases with no gene match: 11. CDR3 length equals 15 residues. The CDR3 loop reads CASGTSGAQRDTQYF. The DNA of the CDR3 is TGTGCCAGCGGGACTAGCGGGGCCCAGAGGGACACGCAGTATTTT.

CDR3 residues: CSVETSKGTEAFF. The CDR3, as DNA: TGCAGCGTTGAGACTTCGAAAGGGACTGAAGCTTTCTTT. This chain connects TRBV29-1 to TRBJ1-1; D gene uncertain. Germline V gene data show CDR1 as SQVTM and CDR2 as ANQGSEA. The ends were cut back, 3 bases at V and 5 bases at J, with 13 bases in the middle. The CDR3 is made up of 13 amino acids.

The chain is built from TRBV4-1 and TRBJ2-7, with 7 bases matching TRBD1. The V gene's germline CDR1 is MGHRA and CDR2 YSYEKL. V dropped 3 bases and J dropped 4; count of bases not matched to a gene: 9. The CDR3 sequence is 15 residues long. The CDR3 coding sequence is TGCGCCAGCAGCCACATCCTCCGGGACAGATACGAGCAGTACTTC. As protein: CASSHILRDRYEQYF.

The V and J genes are TRBV29-1 and TRBJ1-2; the match to TRBD1 covers 9 bases. This CDR3 has 12 residues. Germline-derived CDR1 and CDR2 are SQVTM and ANQGSEA. With 7 bases clipped from V and 3 bases from J, the junction kept 3 bases outside the gene matches. The CDR3 sequence: CSGGQGDYGYTF. The CDR3 DNA is TGCAGCGGGGGACAGGGAGACTATGGCTACACCTTC.

The chain is built from TRBV5-1 and TRBJ2-5; TRBD1 aligns across 7 bases. CDR1 and CDR2 (germline): SGHRS, YFSETQ. Germline trimming cut 2 bases from V and 0 bases from J; bases unmatched to any gene: 4. The CDR3 spans 15 residues. The chain's CDR3 is CASSLMGQYQETQYF. The CDR3 nucleotides read TGCGCCAGCAGCTTAATGGGACAGTACCAAGAGACCCAGTACTTC.

The chain couples TRBV29-1 to TRBJ2-2, with 8 bases matching TRBD1. The V gene end was trimmed by 7 bases and the J gene end by 1 base; junction bases not matched to a gene: 2. From germline, CDR1 is SQVTM and CDR2 ANQGSEA. The CDR3 runs 13 residues. This CDR3 is CSAGTGNTGELFF. The CDR3, as DNA: TGCAGCGCCGGGACAGGGAACACCGGGGAGCTGTTTTTT.

The rearrangement links TRBV6-6 to TRBJ2-3; no reliable D call. Germline lookup yields CDR1 MNHNY and CDR2 SVGAGI (reference sequence). CDR3 size: 11 residues. Between the trimmed V and J ends, which lost 6 bases and 4 bases, there was a span of 5 bases. For the CDR3, the DNA is TGTGCCAGCAGGCAGGCAGATACGCAGTATTTT. Its protein is CASRQADTQYF.

V usage is TRBV10-3 and J usage is TRBJ2-3; D not certain. The V gene's germline CDR1 is ENHRY and CDR2 SYGVKD. The ends were cut back, 0 bases at V and 6 bases at J, with 13 bases in the middle. CDR3 length: 15 residues. The CDR3 DNA sequence: TGTGCCATCAGTGAGTCTTTTGCCCCCACGGATACGCAGTATTTT. Translating it yields CAISESFAPTDTQYF.

The chain links TRBV27 to TRBJ1-2, with a weak D call TRBD1 (5 bases). The CDR3 is made up of 13 amino acids. V shed 5 bases and J shed 8 bases, with 15 bases lying between them. Germline CDR1 is MNHEY and CDR2 is SMNVEV (reference sequence). CDR3 nucleotides: TGTGCCAGCAGTAGCCACGACAGTTACGGCTACACCTTC. Translation gives CASSSHDSYGYTF.

The chain is built from TRBV5-1 and TRBJ1-1, with a possible D match to TRBD1 (6 bases). This CDR3 region has 15 residues. V shed 1 base and J shed 1 base, with 11 bases lying between them. Per the germline V gene, CDR1 is SGHRS and CDR2 is YFSETQ. For the CDR3, the DNA is TGCGCCAGCAGCTTGACAGGGAACGGGAACACTGAAGCTTTCTTT. This encodes CASSLTGNGNTEAFF.

The rearrangement uses TRBV5-6 and TRBJ2-3, with 8 bases lining up with TRBD1. This CDR3 is built from 18 residues. With 4 bases clipped from V and 0 bases from J, the junction kept 13 bases outside the gene matches. Germline CDR1 reads SGHDT; CDR2 reads YYEEEE. The CDR3 coding sequence is TGTGCCAGCAGCAACCAGGGGGCCGTTAAACCTAGCACAGATACGCAGTATTTT. This encodes CASSNQGAVKPSTDTQYF.

The chain is built from TRBV18 and TRBJ1-1; D uncertain. This CDR3 is 14 amino acids long. The germline gives CDR1 KGHSH, CDR2 LQKENI. Trimming shortened V by 2 bases and J by 0 bases, and 7 bases separated the two germline ends. CDR3 sequence (DNA): TGTGCCAGCTCACCAAAACAGATGAACACTGAAGCTTTCTTT. Translation: CASSPKQMNTEAFF.